This T cell receptor (beta chain) comes out of a study of T cell responses to AZD1222 COVID-19 vaccine. Clones were sequenced by immunoSEQ multiplex PCR, and TCRdb holds only the in-frame ones, with some missing. The sample consists of 70,000 to 90,000 clones, 90% of them appearing once. Deletions cut 4 bases from V and 4 bases from J, with 12 bases between. This CDR3 spans 14 amino acids. The germline V gene has CDR1 SNHLY and CDR2 FYNNEI. Study-level findings and limits: White British donors predominated, females outnumbered males, and clonal diversity was possibly underestimated. There were repertoire samples only from the period after the peak T cell response.

This clone occurred once. The target antigen is unknown. The specimen was peripheral blood, collected on day 0 of AZD1222 vaccination. V gene TRBV2 combines with J gene TRBJ2-3, with D possibly called TRBD1 or TRBD2 (5 bases each). The TCR originated in an adult in good health. CDR3 nucleotides: TGTGCCAGCAGTGTGGGGCAGGGACCAGATACGCAGTATTTT. The encoded protein is CASSVGQGPDTQYF.